This T cell receptor (beta chain) comes out of a study of blood T cell repertoires in COVID-19. Study background: Acute-phase and convalescent COVID-19 samples originated in the United States, Italy and Spain. T cells, B-cell-depleted T cells, or PBMCs supplied cDNA or gDNA.

V was clipped by 9 bases and J by 0 bases, with 9 bases between them. CDR1 is MDHEN, CDR2 SYDVKM, per germline. The CDR3 is made up of 13 amino acids. This clone was detected only once. In the original workflow: Estimated nucleated cell counts came from reference gene primer amplification. TCRdb's table, derived via immunoSEQ multiplex PCR, lists solely in-frame clones and lacks some. Clone size and V and J calls were adopted from that table, with D and trimming inferred from the DNA. Here the sample spans approximately 180,000 clones, around 89% being singletons. This chain uses TRBV28 with TRBJ2-1, with D perhaps TRBD2 (6 bases). The specimen sequenced was peripheral blood. The receptor's source is a middle-aged man with active or convalescent COVID-19. CDR3 coding DNA: TGTGCCAGTGGGGGGTCCTCCTACAATGAGCAGTTCTTC. Its translation is CASGGSSYNEQFF.